This TCR beta chain was profiled in a study of T cells in Graves' hyperthyroidism and ophthalmopathy (dated by TCRdb to the late 2010s). About the study as a whole: Peripheral blood samples were taken at the time of initial diagnosis, prior to any treatment. To identify TCR V-J signatures that set the groups apart, the researchers used a discovery cohort of roughly 100 patients, made up of around 42 with Graves' ophthalmopathy and 55 to 65 with stable Graves' hyperthyroidism. After sampling, hyperthyroidism patients received methimazole starting at 30 mg daily, and ophthalmopathy patients received high-dose intravenous methylprednisolone. The paper describes TCR Vbeta CDR3 sequencing of some 130 peripheral blood samples, made up of approximately 40 ophthalmopathy patients, around 73 hyperthyroidism patients and 17 progressor patients. The study also compared thyroid tissue and blood T-cell repertoires from 5 to 7 Graves' hyperthyroidism patients. The roughly 99 discovery patients were divided at random into training and test sets in a 7:3 ratio. An independent validation cohort of under 20 hyperthyroidism patients and approximately 15 patients who later progressed to ophthalmopathy tested prospective prediction of ophthalmopathy. Here is what the overall study found, with its caveats: In validation, the model predicted progression to ophthalmopathy a median of around 6.5 months before onset, with approximately 71% sensitivity and 72.22% specificity. Most expanded thyroid clonotypes (frequency above 0.001) were also found in blood, which suggests that blood repertoires may mirror thyroid immune responses. No statistical method was used to fix the sample size in advance, and group allocation was not hidden from the investigators. A 13 V-J signature model separated ophthalmopathy from stable hyperthyroidism, with approximately 87% sensitivity and 81.08% specificity in cross-validation and 80%/75% in testing.

Many counts were recorded for this clonotype. Its recognized antigen is unknown. Per-base qualities were not stored, and no clone one base away is much larger. From the cysteine through the phenylalanine, the CDR3 covers 15 amino acids. The read is trimmed to its CDR3 DNA, 45 bases read in frame from base 1. Germline trimming: 7 bases from V, 1 base from J; junction bases outside gene matches: 9. The TCR beta CDR3 regions were amplified from the RNA transcripts. For the first round of RT-PCR on the TCR CDR3, the HTBI primer set was used together with the Qiagen OneStep RT-PCR kit. A second multiplex PCR round built the libraries, followed by size selection and purification. Libraries were sequenced paired-end with 100 bp reads on an Illumina HiSeq2000. Per the original workflow: Raw data were processed with SOAPnuke, discarding reads with adapters, uncalled bases, mean Phred below 15, or no exact constant-primer or identifier match. COPE v1.2.5 was used to merge the high-quality paired reads, and each unique nucleotide sequence was defined as a clonotype. MiTCR v1.1 was used to align the clonotypes against IMGT TRBV, TRBD and TRBJ reference segments. The analysis included only V-J combinations with a frequency above 0.0001, which together covered more than 99% of the repertoires. A TCS score was defined as the ratio of F50 (clonal expansion) to E x V (chaos), with BLOSUM62-based TCRdist applied between CDR3 peptides within each V-J. Welch's t-statistics and random forest reduced some 510 V-J features to 13, which were used in a naive Bayes classifier (R e1071). TCRdb trimmed the raw reads at Q25, called clones with MiXCR and kept productive beta chains. CDR3 protein sequences are deduplicated, and each keeps its most common genes and DNA. It is TCRdb's table, rather than the study itself, that gives the V and J calls and clone size. The sample includes 300,000 to 350,000 distinct CDR3 sequences, with 15% to 20% observed a single time. Around 15% of the sample is in the top ten clones.

Ophthalmopathy patients had moderately to severely active disease, with a Clinical Activity Score of 3 or more, a NOSPECS grade of 4 or more, and a disease duration of less than 3 months. Patients with uncontrolled infections, other autoimmune diseases, pregnancy or lactation were excluded. Diagnoses were established on the basis of clinical symptoms, serum thyroxine and TRAb, thyroid ultrasound, and orbital computed tomography. Ficoll-Paque density gradient centrifugation was used to isolate PBMCs from approximately 10 ml of fresh peripheral blood. Total RNA was extracted using Trizol reagent, and RNA quality was assessed on an Agilent 2100 Bioanalyzer.

The rearrangement joined TRBV12-3 or TRBV12-4 to TRBJ1-1, with 7 junctional bases fitting TRBD1. The sequence was obtained from a woman aged 40 to 55 with Graves' ophthalmopathy. Material: blood. The CDR3 sequence is CASTKGTVKNTEAFF. The sequenced DNA: TGTGCCAGCACCAAAGGGACAGTAAAGAACACTGAAGCTTTCTTT.